The 8 T cell receptor beta chains in this list originate from one sample, sequenced in a study of CD8 T cells in Susac syndrome. Random hexamers were used to reverse transcribe the RNA input (about 0.45 to 1 ug). TCRdb itself ran the immunoSEQ multiplex PCR reads through MiXCR, one entry per CDR3 protein. Of about 130,000 distinct CDR3 sequences listed, around nine tenths are singletons. The sample was CD8+ T cells from PBMCs. Source of these receptors: a human donor with multiple sclerosis.

CDR3 protein: CAISEPTLNTEAFF. CDR3 in DNA: TGTGCCATCAGTGAGCCGACACTGAACACTGAAGCTTTCTTT. V gene TRBV10-3 combines with J gene TRBJ1-1, with no clear D. Trimming shortened V by 2 bases and J by 0 bases, and 7 bases separated the two germline ends. This CDR3 region has 14 residues. The germline gives CDR1 ENHRY, CDR2 SYGVKD.

The chain is built from TRBV5-1 and TRBJ1-1; D is undetermined. This CDR3 comprises 14 residues. V lost 2 bases to trimming and J lost 3 bases, with 11 bases between them. Germline lookup yields CDR1 SGHRS and CDR2 YFSETQ. The CDR3 sequence is CASSFEGGYTEAFF. CDR3 DNA sequence: TGCGCCAGCAGCTTTGAGGGTGGCTACACTGAAGCTTTCTTT.

This rearrangement joins TRBV30 to TRBJ2-5; possible D gene TRBD2, 5 bases. Trimming shortened V by 0 bases and J by 5 bases, and 10 bases separated the two germline ends. Germline V gene sequence: CDR1 GTSNPN, CDR2 SVGIG (reference sequence). The CDR3 loop spans 13 amino acids. The CDR3 region has the DNA TGTGCCTGGAGTGTCCGGGGTCCGGAGACCCAGTACTTC. Its translation: CAWSVRGPETQYF.

The rearrangement links TRBV29-1 to TRBJ2-7; TRBD2 agrees at 9 bases. With V trimmed by 3 bases and J by 3 bases, 9 bases remained unmatched. CDR3 length: 15 residues. Germline V CDR1 and CDR2: SQVTM, ANQGSEA. The CDR3 region is CSVEGPSGIGYEQYF. In nucleotides, the CDR3 is TGCAGCGTTGAGGGCCCTAGCGGGATAGGCTACGAGCAGTACTTC.

V is TRBV27 and J is TRBJ1-4, with D tentatively TRBD1 (6 bases). This CDR3 is built from 14 residues. Trimming pared 6 bases from V and 6 bases from J, leaving 14 bases between. Germline CDR1 reads MNHEY; CDR2 reads SMNVEV (reference sequence). This CDR3 reads CASSLTGLYEKLFF. The CDR3 DNA sequence: TGTGCCAGCAGCCTGACAGGCCTTTATGAAAAACTGTTTTTT.

CDR3 amino acids: CATSQGDGYTF. CDR3 nucleotides: TGTGCCACCAGCCAGGGGGATGGCTACACCTTC. This chain uses TRBV24-1 with TRBJ1-2; 7 positions match TRBD1. From germline, CDR1 is KGHDR and CDR2 SFDVKD. The CDR3 runs 11 residues. V lost 7 bases and J lost 6; bases outside the gene matches: 1.

V usage is TRBV4-2 and J usage is TRBJ2-5; TRBD2 aligns across 7 bases. This CDR3 has 16 amino acids. The V gene's germline CDR1 is LGHNA and CDR2 YNFKEQ. V was pared by 3 bases and J by 2 bases, with 9 bases of the junction left unmatched. This CDR3 reads CASSHARGDYQETQYF. CDR3 nucleotide sequence: TGTGCCAGCAGCCATGCCCGGGGGGACTATCAAGAGACCCAGTACTTC.

CDR3 loop: CASRPPLGETQYF. The CDR3 bases are TGTGCCAGCAGGCCGCCCCTCGGGGAGACCCAGTACTTC. The chain is built from TRBV28 and TRBJ2-5; D is unresolved. Germline V gives CDR1 MDHEN, CDR2 SYDVKM. V lost 6 bases and J lost 5, with 13 bases in between. This CDR3 spans 13 amino acids. Together with reference TRBV28 and TRBJ2-5, the CDR3 gives the full variable domain: DVKVTQSSRYLVKRTGEKVFLECVQDMDHENMFWYRQDPGLGLRLIYFSYDVKMKEKGDIPEGYSVSREKKERFSLILESASTNQTSMYLCASRPPLGETQYFGPGTRLLVL.